These 7 T cell receptor beta chains came from one sample sequenced in a study of blood T cell repertoires in COVID-19. Generated by immunoSEQ multiplex PCR, the TCRdb table keeps only in-frame clones and is missing some. The sample includes around 170,000 clones, around 80% of them seen just once. The sequencing sample was made of peripheral blood. The receptors come from a man younger than 40 with active or convalescent COVID-19.

The chain uses TRBV13 and TRBJ1-2, with D possibly being TRBD1 (5 bases). The CDR3 length is 13 residues. Germline values: CDR1 PRHDT, CDR2 FYEKMQ (reference sequence). Trimming left V 2 bases short and J 2 bases short, with 6 bases between. CDR3 in DNA: TGTGCCAGCAGCTTATCAGGGAACTATGGCTACACCTTC. Encoded protein: CASSLSGNYGYTF.

The chain employs TRBV5-4 and TRBJ1-1; D gene ambiguous. This CDR3 comprises 16 residues. Trimming pared 0 bases from V and 3 bases from J, leaving 15 bases between. CDR1 SGHNT and CDR2 YYREEE come from the germline V gene (reference sequence). The CDR3 sequence: CASSLGDGRLYTEAFF. The CDR3 DNA is TGTGCCAGCAGCTTGGGGGATGGGAGATTATACACTGAAGCTTTCTTT.

J is TRBJ1-2 and V is TRBV12-3 or TRBV12-4; D remains unclear. The CDR3 has 13 residues. V dropped 7 bases and J dropped 3 bases, with 12 bases sitting between them. CDR3 nucleotide sequence: TGTGCCAGCACCGGTACCTCCCACTATGGCTACACCTTC. Translation: CASTGTSHYGYTF.

The chain has TRBV9 and TRBJ1-2, with D maybe TRBD1 (6 bases). V dropped 2 bases and J dropped 8 bases, with 25 bases sitting between them. This CDR3 is built from 17 residues. Germline CDR1 reads SGDLS; CDR2 reads YYNGEE. The CDR3 protein is CASSVHSGGAVEAGYTF. The CDR3, as DNA: TGTGCCAGCAGCGTCCACAGCGGGGGGGCCGTCGAGGCCGGCTACACCTTC.

The chain is built from TRBV14 and TRBJ2-7, with D tentatively TRBD2 (5 bases). Germline CDR1 SGHDN, CDR2 FVKESK. Trimming shortened V by 1 base and J by 4 bases, and 14 bases separated the two germline ends. The CDR3 runs to 15 residues. Written as DNA, the CDR3 is TGTGCCAGCAGCCAAGCTACTCCCCGAGGGTACGAGCAGTACTTC. Its protein is CASSQATPRGYEQYF.

This clone was observed a handful of times. The rearrangement joins TRBV11-3 to TRBJ2-7; maybe TRBD1 (5 bases). V was trimmed by 2 bases and J by 3 bases, leaving 11 bases between them. This CDR3 contains 14 residues. CDR1 SGHNT and CDR2 YENEEA come from the germline V gene. The CDR3 region has the DNA TGTGCCAGCAGCTTAAGTACAGGCTTCTACGAGCAGTACTTC. It yields the protein CASSLSTGFYEQYF.

V usage is TRBV11-3 and J usage is TRBJ2-7; TRBD2 might be the D (5 bases). CDR3 length equals 14 residues. V lost 3 bases and J 3 bases, leaving 12 bases between the germline ends. In germline, CDR1 is SGHNT, CDR2 YENEEA. The CDR3, as DNA: TGTGCCAGCAGCTTTGCGGGCGTAAGCTACGAGCAGTACTTC. Translated, it gives CASSFAGVSYEQYF. Full variable domain (outside the CDR3, taken from reference TRBV11-3 and TRBJ2-7): EAGVVQSPRYKIIEKKQPVAFWCNPISGHNTLYWYLQNLGQGPELLIRYENEEAVDDSQLPKDRFSAERLKGVDSTLKIQPAELGDSAVYLCASSFAGVSYEQYFGPGTRLTVT.